What follows are 20 T cell receptor beta chains derived from one specimen sequenced in a study of patients and donors after allogeneic stem cell transplantation. TCRdb re-called the RT-PCR reads with MiXCR, one entry per CDR3 protein. This table holds around 150,000 distinct CDR3 sequences, 30% found once. The sequenced sample consisted of blood, either unsorted or a sorted T cell fraction (not recorded which). The receptor set was obtained from a human donor who was either an allogeneic HSCT recipient or a stem cell or donor lymphocyte infusion donor (not recorded which). It is not recorded whose cells these are; they may come from a transplant donor.

This clonotype was observed at least ten times. The chain couples TRBV12-3 or TRBV12-4 to TRBJ2-5; a weak D match, TRBD1 (6 bases). Deletions cut 3 bases from V and 4 bases from J, with 9 bases between. The CDR3 consists of 13 residues. DNA of the CDR3: TGTGCCAGCAGTTTGTGGGGGCGAGAGACCCAGTACTTC. It codes for CASSLWGRETQYF.

This clonotype has just a few counts. This sequence joins TRBV12-3 or TRBV12-4 and TRBJ2-2, with 13 positions matching TRBD2. CDR3 length: 15 residues. With V trimmed by 3 bases and J by 6 bases, 1 base remained unmatched. CDR3 loop: CASSLGLAGSGELFF. CDR3 DNA sequence: TGTGCCAGCAGTTTGGGACTAGCGGGATCCGGGGAGCTGTTTTTT.

CDR3 in DNA: TGTGCCAGCAGCCAAGGGGCAGGGAAGACTGAAGCTTTCTTT. Protein: CASSQGAGKTEAFF. The chain uses TRBV3-1 and TRBJ1-1, with a tentative D call TRBD1 (5 bases). The CDR3 is 14 residues long. Looked up from germline, CDR1 is LGHDT and CDR2 is YNNKEL (reference sequence). V lost 1 base and J 5 bases, leaving 11 bases between the germline ends.

This clonotype was seen more than once but under ten times. This rearrangement joins TRBV7-2 to TRBJ2-5; TRBD1 might be the D (6 bases). Between the trimmed V and J ends, which lost 5 bases and 2 bases, there was a span of 12 bases. The CDR3 loop spans 14 amino acids. Germline values: CDR1 SGHTA, CDR2 FQGNSA. CDR3 residues: CASSTSGVQETQYF. The CDR3 DNA is TGTGCCAGCAGCACCTCAGGGGTACAAGAGACCCAGTACTTC.

The gene calls are TRBV6-2 or TRBV6-3 and TRBJ2-7; possibly TRBD1 for D (6 bases). The CDR3 spans 21 residues. Looked up from germline, CDR1 is MNHEY and CDR2 is SVGEGT. The V and J ends lost 2 bases and 2 bases respectively, with 31 bases between them. The CDR3 nucleotides read TGTGCCAGCAGTTACCTCGGACGAGGGACAAAGAAAATGACAACAACCTACGAGCAGTACTTC. This translates into CASSYLGRGTKKMTTTYEQYF.

The chain joins TRBV4-1 to TRBJ1-1; D is unresolved. In germline, CDR1 is MGHRA, CDR2 YSYEKL. This CDR3 is built from 18 residues. Trimming cost V 1 base and J 0 bases, with 18 bases left between them. CDR3 in amino acids: CASSQVVRVRTVNTEAFF. In DNA form, the CDR3 reads TGCGCCAGCAGCCAAGTCGTCAGAGTCCGGACGGTGAACACTGAAGCTTTCTTT.

The V call is TRBV28, the J call TRBJ2-1; 9 nucleotides line up with TRBD2. The CDR3 spans 14 residues. The germline CDR1 and CDR2 sequences are MDHEN and SYDVKM. After removal of 5 bases from V and 8 bases from J, the junction contained 7 bases not matched to a gene. The CDR3 is CASSRISGRDEQFF. In DNA, the CDR3 is TGTGCCAGCAGTCGGATTAGCGGGAGAGATGAGCAGTTCTTC.

This clonotype was observed a few times. The CDR3 DNA sequence: TGTGCCAGCAGCTTAGCGCCCGGGGCCGACTATGGCTACACCTTC. Its protein product is CASSLAPGADYGYTF. The chain has TRBV7-6 and TRBJ1-2; TRBD1 might be the D (5 bases). Trimming removed 0 bases at V and 3 bases at J, with 11 bases between. CDR3 length: 15 residues. Germline CDR1 is SGHVS and CDR2 is FNYEAQ.

The chain links TRBV5-1 to TRBJ2-7; D might be TRBD2 (5 bases). The CDR3 spans 14 residues. Trimming left V 2 bases short and J 5 bases short, with 14 bases between. The germline V gene encodes CDR1 SGHRS and CDR2 YFSETQ. The CDR3 protein is CASSLSRGNDEQYF. DNA of the CDR3: TGCGCCAGCAGCTTAAGCCGGGGTAATGACGAGCAGTACTTC.

This clonotype has a count of ten or more. The chain uses TRBV20-1 and TRBJ2-3; D may correspond to TRBD1 or TRBD2 (5 bases each). Germline V gene sequence: CDR1 DFQATT, CDR2 SNEGSKA (reference sequence). Trimming took off 4 bases at V and 2 bases at J, with 13 bases between the two ends. The CDR3 spans 14 residues. The CDR3 here is CSAMRGGNTDTQYF. CDR3 sequence (DNA): TGCAGTGCTATGAGGGGTGGTAACACAGATACGCAGTATTTT.

The chain carries TRBV6-1 and TRBJ2-5; D gene uncertain. With 4 bases removed from V and 5 bases from J, the gap between germline ends came to 14 bases. This CDR3 region has 14 residues. Germline assignment: CDR1 MNHNS and CDR2 SASEGT. The CDR3 here is CASSVGSPNETQYF. CDR3 DNA sequence: TGTGCCAGCAGTGTGGGATCTCCCAACGAGACCCAGTACTTC.

This clonotype was picked up many times. The rearrangement uses TRBV20-1 and TRBJ1-1; possible D gene TRBD1, 6 bases. Trimming took 1 base from V and 4 from J, leaving 13 bases between them. The CDR3 has 14 amino acids. Germline CDR1 reads DFQATT; CDR2 reads SNEGSKA (reference sequence). CDR3: CSARVGGPATEAFF. In DNA form, the CDR3 reads TGCAGTGCTAGAGTGGGGGGGCCGGCCACTGAAGCTTTCTTT.

This clonotype has just a few counts. The rearrangement joins TRBV28 to TRBJ2-2; D possibly corresponds to TRBD2 (5 bases). The CDR3 is 11 amino acids. V gave up 10 bases and J gave up 7 bases, with 10 bases separating them. Per the germline V gene, CDR1 is MDHEN and CDR2 is SYDVKM. CDR3: CAITRHGELFF. The CDR3 DNA follows: TGTGCCATAACTAGGCACGGGGAGCTGTTTTTT.

This chain connects TRBV3-2 to TRBJ1-1; the table's TRBD1 call for D was not verified on the DNA. TRBV3-2 is assigned pseudogene status. The CDR3 extends over 13 amino acids. CDR3 loop: CARLYRGDTEAFF. Written as DNA, the CDR3 is TGTGCCAGACTTTACAGGGGTGACACTGAAGCTTTCTTT.

This clonotype was counted at least ten times. V is TRBV27 and J is TRBJ1-2; 10 bases are shared with TRBD1. The germline CDR1 and CDR2 sequences are MNHEY and SMNVEV (reference sequence). V trimming: 5 bases; J trimming: 4 bases; junction bases outside the gene matches: 10. The CDR3 is 16 amino acids. In DNA, the CDR3 is TGTGCCAGCAGTACCCTCGACAGGGGGCAGGGCTATGGCTACACCTTC. It codes for CASSTLDRGQGYGYTF.

This clonotype was picked up a small number of times. DNA for the CDR3: TGCGCCAGCAGCCAAGGAGATCGACCTAGCCAAGAGACCCAGTACTTC. Amino acid sequence: CASSQGDRPSQETQYF. The V and J genes are TRBV4-3 and TRBJ2-5, with D unclear. The CDR3 spans 16 residues. The germline V gene has CDR1 LGHNA and CDR2 YSLEER. Trimming stripped 1 base from V and 1 base from J, with 13 bases between.

The chain links TRBV15 to TRBJ2-7; perhaps TRBD2 as D (5 bases). The germline V and J ends were trimmed by 0 bases and 5 bases, with 14 bases remaining between them. Germline CDR1 is LNHNV and CDR2 is YYDKDF (reference sequence). This CDR3 region has 15 residues. For the CDR3, the DNA is TGTGCCACCAGCAGAGATAGGAGGACCTTGGACGAGCAGTACTTC. Its translation is CATSRDRRTLDEQYF.

This chain uses TRBV7-9 with TRBJ2-1, with TRBD2 matching over 8 bases. The V gene end was trimmed by 7 bases and the J gene end by 2 bases; junction bases not matched to a gene: 13. CDR1 is SEHNR and CDR2 is FQNEAQ in the germline V gene (reference sequence). This CDR3 spans 17 amino acids. CDR3 residues: CASTNPPTSGAYNEQFF. The CDR3 nucleotides read TGTGCCAGCACCAATCCTCCTACTAGCGGCGCCTACAATGAGCAGTTCTTC.

This clonotype has only a few counts. The CDR3 bases are TGTGCCAGCAGCTTTGACAGGGCGAGAGTCTATGGCTACACCTTC. The encoded protein is CASSFDRARVYGYTF. The gene calls are TRBV7-9 and TRBJ1-2; TRBD1 matches at 7 bases. The CDR3 is 15 residues long. Germline values: CDR1 SEHNR, CDR2 FQNEAQ (reference sequence). After removal of 3 bases from V and 4 bases from J, the junction contained 8 bases not matched to a gene. The full variable domain, completed using reference TRBV7-9 and TRBJ1-2, is DTGVSQNPRHKITKRGQNVTFRCDPISEHNRLYWYRQTLGQGPEFLTYFQNEAQLEKSRLLSDRFSAERPKGSFSTLEIQRTEQGDSAMYLCASSFDRARVYGYTFGSGTRLTVV.

Turning to this clonotype: A read error may explain this, as a much larger clone is one base away. The chain has TRBV7-2 and TRBJ1-2; perhaps TRBD1 as D (6 bases). The CDR3 has 13 residues. The germline gives CDR1 SGHTA, CDR2 FQGNSA. The CDR3: CARSLGGTTGYTF. The CDR3 DNA sequence: TGTGCCCGCAGCTTAGGGGGGACAACTGGCTACACCTTC.